Each of the 6 T cell receptor beta chains below was sequenced from the same sample in a study of cytomegalovirus exposure and HLA in healthy donors. The study ran its PCR with 60 Vbeta and 13 Jbeta primers. Only in-frame clones appear in the TCRdb table, and some are missing; sequencing was by immunoSEQ multiplex PCR. This sample has 150,000 or so clones, with just under 80% found just once. The sequenced material came from PBMCs. The receptors were sampled from a young man in good health and CMV-seropositive.

The CDR3 protein is CASSLFPQGSNQPQHF. The CDR3 region has the DNA TGTGCCAGCAGCTTATTCCCGCAGGGAAGCAATCAGCCCCAGCATTTT. V and J are TRBV7-8 and TRBJ1-5, with D perhaps matching TRBD1 (5 bases). V was clipped by 2 bases and J by 1 base, with 12 bases between them. The CDR3 is made up of 16 amino acids. Germline V gene lookup returns CDR1 SGHVS and CDR2 FQNEAQ.

V and J are TRBV7-6 and TRBJ1-1; 7 bases are a match to TRBD1. The CDR3 extends over 13 amino acids. Germline loops: CDR1 SGHVS, CDR2 FNYEAQ. V shed 4 bases, J shed 9 bases, and the junction held 8 bases outside the gene matches. In DNA form, the CDR3 reads TGTGCCAGCAGCTCCGTGCCGGGACAGCAAGCTTTCTTT. It specifies CASSSVPGQQAFF.

The chain uses TRBV5-1 and TRBJ1-2; 7 bases fit TRBD1. With V trimmed by 2 bases and J by 0 bases, 4 bases remained unmatched. CDR1 and CDR2 from the germline V gene are SGHRS and YFSETQ. The CDR3 extends over 15 amino acids. The CDR3 sequence: CASSFRDSSNYGYTF. CDR3 in DNA: TGCGCCAGCAGCTTCCGGGACAGTTCTAACTATGGCTACACCTTC.

The chain links TRBV6-5 to TRBJ1-1, with D perhaps matching TRBD1 (6 bases). Trimming cost V 4 bases and J 0 bases, with 12 bases left between them. This CDR3 contains 15 residues. From germline, CDR1 is MNHEY and CDR2 SVGAGI. Here the CDR3 reads CASSSTGIMNTEAFF. DNA for the CDR3: TGTGCCAGCAGTTCCACAGGGATCATGAACACTGAAGCTTTCTTT.

The chain links TRBV10-1 to TRBJ2-5, with unresolved D. V dropped 0 bases and J dropped 3 bases, with 11 bases sitting between them. The germline V gene has CDR1 WNHNN and CDR2 SYGVQD (reference sequence). The CDR3 extends over 15 amino acids. In nucleotides, the CDR3 is TGCGCCAGCAGTGAGTCGGCCTCCCCGAAAGAGACCCAGTACTTC. Residues: CASSESASPKETQYF.

This chain connects TRBV4-2 to TRBJ2-3; 8 bases align to TRBD2. The CDR3 contains 18 residues. V dropped 3 bases and J dropped 1; count of bases not matched to a gene: 12. CDR1 is LGHNA, CDR2 YNFKEQ, per germline. The CDR3 reads CASSHALAGGGGTDTQYF. The CDR3 coding sequence is TGTGCCAGCAGCCACGCCTTGGCGGGAGGAGGGGGCACAGATACGCAGTATTTT.